This T cell receptor beta chain was sequenced in a study of post-analysis software for immune sequencing data. Study-wide results and limits: Relative to controls, patients had about 5 TRBV segments at higher frequency, with TRBV5-6, TRBV5-1 and TRBV20-1 among these.

V lost 5 bases and J 3 bases, leaving 17 bases between the germline ends. This CDR3 is 15 amino acids long. Germline V lookup: CDR1 MNHNY, CDR2 SVGAGI (reference sequence). Unique molecular identifiers tagged the TCR beta cDNA libraries. TCRdb redid the calling of the PCR reads with MiXCR, one entry per CDR3 protein. The sample includes over 300,000 distinct CDR3 sequences, 30% to 45% of them seen just once. As regards this clonotype: Its antigen is unknown.

This chain connects TRBV6-6 to TRBJ2-7; D is possibly TRBD2 (5 bases). Material: blood. This clonotype originated in a girl aged 5-17 years with multiple sclerosis. CDR3 sequence reads: CASSRARETYYEQYF. CDR3 DNA sequence: TGTGCCAGCAGTAGGGCAAGGGAGACCTACTACGAGCAGTACTTC.